This T cell receptor beta chain was captured in a study of T cell responses to AZD1222 COVID-19 vaccine. The V gene's germline CDR1 is GTSNPN and CDR2 SVGIG (reference sequence). There are 14 residues in the CDR3. V lost 3 bases, J lost 1 base, and 10 bases lay in between. Repertoires were generated with immunoSEQ multiplex PCR, while TCRdb's copy carries only in-frame clones and drops some. Of 110,000 to 150,000 clones in the sample, about 86% were seen once. The genes are TRBV30 and TRBJ1-5; D not certain. Source: peripheral blood, taken on day 0 of AZD1222 vaccination. The sequence was collected from an adult in good health. The CDR3 DNA reads TGTGCCTGGAGGACGGTTTGGAGCAATCAGCCCCAGCATTTT. Its protein product is CAWRTVWSNQPQHF. Filled out from reference TRBV30 and TRBJ1-5, the complete variable domain reads SQTIHQWPATLVQPVGSPLSLECTVEGTSNPNLYWYRQAAGRGLQLLFYSVGIGQISSEVPQNLSASRPQDRQFILSSKKLLLSDSGFYLCAWRTVWSNQPQHFGDGTRLSIL.